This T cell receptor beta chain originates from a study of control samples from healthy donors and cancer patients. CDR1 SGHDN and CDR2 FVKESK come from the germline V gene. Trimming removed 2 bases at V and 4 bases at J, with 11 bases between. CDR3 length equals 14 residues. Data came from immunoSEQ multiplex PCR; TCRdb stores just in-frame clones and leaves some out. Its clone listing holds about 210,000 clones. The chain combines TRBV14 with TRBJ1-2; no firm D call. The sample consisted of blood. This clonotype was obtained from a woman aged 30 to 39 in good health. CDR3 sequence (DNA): TGTGCCAGCAGCCAATCCCCCCGGCCCTATGGCTACACCTTC. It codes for CASSQSPRPYGYTF.